One and the same sample provided the 14 T cell receptor beta chains below, sequenced in a study of PD-1 blockade in classical Hodgkin lymphoma. Clones were read by immunoSEQ multiplex PCR, and TCRdb kept only the in-frame ones, dropping some. The sample lists roughly 20,000 clones, about 88% occurring once. Each patient's relapse followed autologous stem cell transplantation, and brentuximab vedotin exposure varied. The sequences come from peripheral blood mononuclear cells (PBMCs), collected at baseline. The origin of the receptors is a human donor with classical Hodgkin lymphoma.

This clone has just a few counts. This chain joins TRBV18 and TRBJ1-1; no firm D call. CDR1 KGHSH and CDR2 LQKENI come from the germline V gene. The CDR3 loop spans 13 amino acids. The ends were cut back, 4 bases at V and 5 bases at J, with 11 bases in the middle. Here the CDR3 reads CASSRGRETEAFF. The CDR3 DNA reads as TGTGCCAGCTCACGAGGGAGAGAAACTGAAGCTTTCTTT. Full variable domain (rest looked up from reference TRBV18 and TRBJ1-1): NAGVMQNPRHLVRRRGQEARLRCSPMKGHSHVYWYRQLPEEGLKFMVYLQKENIIDESGMPKERFSAEFPKEGPSILRIQQVVRGDSAAYFCASSRGRETEAFFGQGTRLTVV.

The chain couples TRBV27 to TRBJ2-3, with no clear D. CDR3 size: 14 residues. Trimming took 5 bases from V and 1 from J, leaving 10 bases between them. The germline V gene has CDR1 MNHEY and CDR2 SMNVEV (reference sequence). CDR3 in DNA: TGTGCCAGCAGTGCCCCTTTGCGCACAGATACGCAGTATTTT. Its translation: CASSAPLRTDTQYF.

This rearrangement joins TRBV18 to TRBJ2-1; 7 positions match TRBD1. V trimming: 3 bases; J trimming: 2 bases; junction bases outside the gene matches: 7. This CDR3 contains 16 residues. The germline gives CDR1 KGHSH, CDR2 LQKENI. CDR3 residues: CASSPPGTVTYNEQFF. CDR3 nucleotide sequence: TGTGCCAGCTCACCGCCCGGGACAGTAACCTACAATGAGCAGTTCTTC. Full variable domain (rest looked up from reference TRBV18 and TRBJ2-1): NAGVMQNPRHLVRRRGQEARLRCSPMKGHSHVYWYRQLPEEGLKFMVYLQKENIIDESGMPKERFSAEFPKEGPSILRIQQVVRGDSAAYFCASSPPGTVTYNEQFFGPGTRLTVL.

Judged by abundance, this clone is medium-sized (0.01 to 0.1%). The gene calls are TRBV7-3 and TRBJ2-7; 8 bases align to TRBD2. Germline V lookup: CDR1 SGHTA, CDR2 FQGTGA. The CDR3 has 14 amino acids. V was pared by 5 bases and J by 5 bases, with 8 bases of the junction left unmatched. CDR3 region: CASSPWAGGHEQYF. The CDR3 DNA sequence: TGTGCCAGCAGCCCCTGGGCGGGGGGCCACGAGCAGTACTTC.

V usage is TRBV28 and J usage is TRBJ1-1, with 9 positions matching TRBD1. The CDR3 is 15 amino acids. The J segment lost 5 bases and the V segment lost 4 bases, leaving 8 bases of the junction unmatched. Germline-derived CDR1 and CDR2 are MDHEN and SYDVKM. The CDR3 here is CASSSPQGAGTEAFF. CDR3 sequence (DNA): TGTGCCAGCAGTTCTCCACAGGGGGCAGGAACTGAAGCTTTCTTT.

The J gene is TRBJ1-3, the V gene TRBV9; D gene unclear. The germline V gene encodes CDR1 SGDLS and CDR2 YYNGEE. V was trimmed by 0 bases and J by 0 bases, leaving 13 bases between them. CDR3 length: 17 amino acids. The chain's CDR3 is CASSVDASQLSGNTIYF. CDR3 in DNA: TGTGCCAGCAGCGTAGACGCCAGTCAACTCTCTGGAAACACCATATATTTT.

The chain combines TRBV6-5 with TRBJ2-7; 14 bases fit TRBD2. Germline loops: CDR1 MNHEY, CDR2 SVGAGI. V gave up 6 bases and J gave up 5 bases; unmatched junction bases: 6. This CDR3 comprises 15 residues. CDR3 loop: CASRLQGLAGDEQYF. Written as DNA, the CDR3 is TGTGCCAGCAGACTACAGGGACTAGCGGGGGACGAGCAGTACTTC.

This clone was seen a handful of times. J is TRBJ1-1 and V is TRBV7-6; possible D gene TRBD1, 5 bases. The CDR3 is 15 amino acids. The germline V and J ends were trimmed by 5 bases and 4 bases, with 17 bases remaining between them. Germline V CDR1 and CDR2: SGHVS, FNYEAQ. In DNA form, the CDR3 reads TGTGCCAGCAGCCCGTTGGGACGGCGGGGCACTGAAGCTTTCTTT. Residues: CASSPLGRRGTEAFF.

Note on this clone: The sample holds other DNA sequences that translate to the same CDR3. The CDR3 DNA reads as TGTGCCAGCAGTTTCCGGAACACTGAAGCTTTCTTT. It yields the protein CASSFRNTEAFF. The chain links TRBV28 to TRBJ1-1; D is unclear. The germline CDR1 and CDR2 sequences are MDHEN and SYDVKM. The length of the CDR3 is 12 residues. With 3 bases removed from V and 1 base from J, the gap between germline ends came to 3 bases.

The chain combines TRBV2 with TRBJ1-2; D is perhaps TRBD1 (5 bases). CDR1 and CDR2 (germline): SNHLY, FYNNEI. V was clipped by 4 bases and J by 7 bases, with 13 bases between them. This CDR3 has 13 amino acids. CDR3 protein: CASSGAGLGGYTF. The DNA for the CDR3 is TGTGCCAGCAGTGGTGCAGGGCTGGGTGGCTACACCTTC.

The chain recombines TRBV7-8 with TRBJ1-1, with D perhaps TRBD1 (6 bases). CDR3 length: 14 amino acids. V lost 8 bases and J lost 0, with 13 bases in between. CDR1 is SGHVS and CDR2 is FQNEAQ in the germline V gene. The CDR3 reads CASLRDTVNTEAFF. The CDR3 nucleotides read TGTGCCAGCCTCCGGGACACAGTGAACACTGAAGCTTTCTTT.

This clone was counted once. This rearrangement joins TRBV4-3 to TRBJ2-5; no firm D call. Trimming stripped 0 bases from V and 5 bases from J, with 7 bases between. CDR1 and CDR2 from the germline V gene are LGHNA and YSLEER. This CDR3 is 13 amino acids long. DNA of the CDR3: TGCGCCAGCAGCCAAGACAGTTGGGAGACCCAGTACTTC. Its translation is CASSQDSWETQYF.

The chain carries TRBV25-1 and TRBJ2-7, with D possibly being TRBD1 (6 bases). With 5 bases removed from V and 0 bases from J, the gap between germline ends came to 11 bases. The CDR3 runs to 14 residues. The germline CDR1 and CDR2 sequences are MGHDK and SYGVNS. The CDR3 DNA reads TGTGCCAGCAGTCTCGGACAGAGCTCCTACGAGCAGTACTTC. Its translation is CASSLGQSSYEQYF.

The V call is TRBV18, the J call TRBJ1-1; a possible D gene is TRBD1 (5 bases). Germline assignment: CDR1 KGHSH and CDR2 LQKENI. Trimming took 2 bases from V and 4 from J, leaving 11 bases between them. There are 14 residues in the CDR3. CDR3 region: CASSPGQGFTEAFF. As DNA, the CDR3 is TGTGCCAGCTCACCAGGTCAGGGATTCACTGAAGCTTTCTTT. Supplemented by reference TRBV18 and TRBJ1-1, the full variable domain reads NAGVMQNPRHLVRRRGQEARLRCSPMKGHSHVYWYRQLPEEGLKFMVYLQKENIIDESGMPKERFSAEFPKEGPSILRIQQVVRGDSAAYFCASSPGQGFTEAFFGQGTRLTVV.